The rows below give T cell receptor beta chains drawn from one sample of a study of CD8+ T cells in alopecia areata. Only in-frame clones appear in the TCRdb table, and some are missing; sequencing was by immunoSEQ multiplex PCR. The table includes some 180,000 clones, approximately 62% detected once. Sequencing was performed on CD4+ T cells sorted from blood, taken at week 0. The receptors were gathered from a human donor with alopecia areata. Both conserved end residues are part of each CDR3. Each record gives: CDR3 DNA, CDR3 protein, D gene, J gene, V gene, clone size. The D gene is left open where the match is weak. A row's size may be missing; if present it is once, few, many or a size class.

TGCGCCAGCAGCTGGCAGTCAAACACTGAAGCTTTCTTT	CASSWQSNTEAFF	-	TRBJ1-1	TRBV5-1	few
TGCAGTGCTAACTCTCCAGATACGCAGTATTTT	CSANSPDTQYF	-	TRBJ2-3	TRBV20-1	-
TGTGCCTGGAGTGTTTTAGGAGAAGCTTTCTTT	CAWSVLGEAFF	-	TRBJ1-1	TRBV30	once
TGTGCCAGCAGCTTAGTAGATGCCTACGAGCAGTACTTC	CASSLVDAYEQYF	-	TRBJ2-7	TRBV7-2	-
TGTGCCTGGAGTGGCCCCGGGACTAGGATGATGGGGCAGTTCTTC	CAWSGPGTRMMGQFF	TRBD2	TRBJ2-1	TRBV30	-
TGTGCCTCGGGTAGGGACACTGAAGCTTTCTTT	CASGRDTEAFF	-	TRBJ1-1	TRBV30	-
TGTGCCAGCTCACCACCGGTGACTAGAGGCAGCTACGAGCAGTACTTC	CASSPPVTRGSYEQYF	-	TRBJ2-7	TRBV18	-
TGTGCCAGCAGAACGGGGGGTTCCATGAACACTGAAGCTTTCTTT	CASRTGGSMNTEAFF	-	TRBJ1-1	TRBV5-6	-
TGCAGCGCCAGTGGACAGGGGGGAGATACGCAGTATTTT	CSASGQGGDTQYF	TRBD1	TRBJ2-3	TRBV29-1	-
TGTGCCAGCTCATCCGGGGACAGCCTCTATGGCTACACCTTC	CASSSGDSLYGYTF	TRBD1	TRBJ1-2	TRBV18	few
TGTGCCAGCAGCAAACAGGGATGGCAAGAGACCCAGTACTTC	CASSKQGWQETQYF	-	TRBJ2-5	TRBV27	-
TGTGCCACCAGCAGGGACCAAGTGGGGTCCACTGAAGCTTTCTTT	CATSRDQVGSTEAFF	-	TRBJ1-1	TRBV15	-